This entry concerns a single TCR beta chain. Its antigen is unknown. The data were produced by immunoSEQ multiplex PCR, yet TCRdb's version contains in-frame clones alone and is incomplete. The data contain tens of thousands of clones, over 75% of them seen just once; the ten biggest clones take up approximately 15%. This specimen belongs to a study of CD4 T cells in relation to SARS-CoV-2 and coronaviruses. Trimming removed 6 bases from V and 6 bases from J; junction bases left unmatched: 7. Germline V gene data show CDR1 as MRHNA and CDR2 as SNTAGT. The CDR3 sequence is 15 residues long. Before the COVID-19 pandemic, during about 2010-2018, CD4+ T cells were taken from unexposed donors. The cells were cultured for 9 to 11 days before CD4+ T cells were isolated. Half the medium was replaced with IL-2 medium on days 3 and 7.

The clonotype originates from a human donor in good health. Sequenced input: CD4+ T cells from PBMCs, cultured in vitro. The J gene is TRBJ2-1, the V gene TRBV6-4; 11 nucleotides line up with TRBD2. CDR3 region: CASSLLAGVANEQFF. CDR3 bases: TGTGCCAGCAGCCTACTAGCGGGAGTCGCCAATGAGCAGTTCTTC.